The 17 T cell receptor beta chains reported below all come from one sample, sequenced in a study of cytomegalovirus exposure and HLA in healthy donors. PCR amplification relied on 60 Vbeta primers (plus 13 Jbeta primers). The repertoire was sequenced with immunoSEQ multiplex PCR; TCRdb's copy has only in-frame clones and lacks some. The sample holds tens of thousands of clones, roughly four fifths seen once. The specimen sequenced was PBMCs. The receptors were sampled from a human donor in good health.

This chain uses TRBV6-5 with TRBJ2-2; 8 bases agree with TRBD1. Germline CDR1 reads MNHEY; CDR2 reads SVGAGI. The CDR3 consists of 15 residues. V trimming: 6 bases; J trimming: 3 bases; junction bases outside the gene matches: 6. CDR3 sequence: CASRTDRGDTGELFF. As DNA, the CDR3 is TGTGCCAGCAGGACTGACAGGGGTGACACCGGGGAGCTGTTTTTT.

The chain links TRBV6-6 to TRBJ2-4; D perhaps matches TRBD2 (5 bases). Germline lookup yields CDR1 MNHNY and CDR2 SVGAGI (reference sequence). The CDR3 is made up of 12 amino acids. Trimming shortened V by 7 bases and J by 5 bases, and 9 bases separated the two germline ends. The CDR3 coding sequence is TGTGCCAGCACCGGAGCGGAAAACATTCAGTACTTC. Its protein product is CASTGAENIQYF.

This clone was counted a single time. The rearrangement uses TRBV5-1 and TRBJ2-1; TRBD2 matches at 13 bases. CDR1 and CDR2 from the germline V gene are SGHRS and YFSETQ. The CDR3 contains 15 residues. J gave up 14 bases and V 4 bases, and 12 bases lay outside the gene matches. CDR3 residues: CASSPTSGRAPTKFF. The CDR3 DNA reads as TGCGCCAGCAGCCCAACTAGCGGGAGGGCCCCCACGAAGTTCTTC.

The chain uses TRBV27 and TRBJ2-5; 10 nucleotides line up with TRBD1. This CDR3 is built from 16 residues. V dropped 1 base and J dropped 3; count of bases not matched to a gene: 5. Looked up from germline, CDR1 is MNHEY and CDR2 is SMNVEV (reference sequence). The CDR3 sequence: CASSLWATGGEETQYF. The CDR3 DNA is TGTGCCAGCAGTTTATGGGCGACAGGGGGCGAAGAGACCCAGTACTTC.

Turning to this clone: Relative to the germline gene, one junction end is altered; a read error may explain this. The chain has TRBV7-9 and TRBJ2-1, with D possibly being TRBD1 (6 bases). Germline loops: CDR1 SEHNR, CDR2 FQNEAQ (reference sequence). The CDR3 contains 16 residues. CDR3 residues: CSSSPSRGSTYNEQFF. The CDR3 bases are TGTTCCAGCAGCCCTTCGAGGGGGTCTACCTACAATGAGCAGTTCTTC.

This chain joins TRBV7-9 and TRBJ1-5; TRBD1 matches 7 bases. Germline V gene data show CDR1 as SEHNR and CDR2 as FQNEAQ (reference sequence). The length of the CDR3 is 16 residues. The J segment lost 0 bases and the V segment lost 5 bases, leaving 7 bases of the junction unmatched. DNA for the CDR3: TGTGCCAGCAGCGCGACAGGGTTCGGTAGCAATCAGCCCCAGCATTTT. It codes for CASSATGFGSNQPQHF. The variable domain in full, with the rest retrieved from reference TRBV7-9 and TRBJ1-5, is DTGVSQNPRHKITKRGQNVTFRCDPISEHNRLYWYRQTLGQGPEFLTYFQNEAQLEKSRLLSDRFSAERPKGSFSTLEIQRTEQGDSAMYLCASSATGFGSNQPQHFGDGTRLSIL.

A single count supports this clone. V usage is TRBV15 and J usage is TRBJ2-1, with 11 bases aligning to TRBD2. Germline CDR1 reads LNHNV; CDR2 reads YYDKDF (reference sequence). The J segment lost 1 base and the V segment lost 2 bases, leaving 4 bases of the junction unmatched. The CDR3 has 17 amino acids. CDR3 bases: TGTGCCACCAGCAGAACTAGCGGGAGCCTATCCTACAATGAGCAGTTCTTC. Residues: CATSRTSGSLSYNEQFF.

CDR3 DNA: TGTGCCAGCAGCTTAGTGGGGGCGGATCCGGAGGAGACCCAGTACTTC. Residues: CASSLVGADPEETQYF. The V and J genes are TRBV7-6 and TRBJ2-5; a weak D match, TRBD1 (6 bases). This CDR3 spans 16 amino acids. Germline CDR1 SGHVS, CDR2 FNYEAQ. The V end was cut by 1 base, the J end by 5 bases, with 17 bases between.

The chain uses TRBV27 and TRBJ2-5, with 7 bases lining up with TRBD1. With V trimmed by 7 bases and J by 1 base, 12 bases remained unmatched. This CDR3 region has 16 residues. Per the germline V gene, CDR1 is MNHEY and CDR2 is SMNVEV (reference sequence). CDR3 amino acids: CASNPGAGGFQETQYF. The CDR3 DNA sequence: TGTGCCAGCAACCCCGGGGCAGGGGGTTTCCAAGAGACCCAGTACTTC.

The chain couples TRBV4-3 to TRBJ1-4; 7 bases map to TRBD1. Germline values: CDR1 LGHNA, CDR2 YSLEER. The CDR3 contains 15 residues. The V segment lost 4 bases and the J segment 2 bases; nucleotides outside the gene matches: 4. As DNA, the CDR3 is TGCGCCAGCAGCCTCCTCAGGGGGACTAATGAAAAACTGTTTTTT. Residues: CASSLLRGTNEKLFF.

The chain has TRBV18 and TRBJ1-1; 7 bases are shared with TRBD1. V was clipped by 3 bases and J by 6 bases; unmatched bases: 7. Germline V gene data show CDR1 as KGHSH and CDR2 as LQKENI. This CDR3 is built from 14 residues. CDR3 loop: CASSPQTGWAEAFF. CDR3 DNA: TGTGCCAGCTCACCCCAGACAGGGTGGGCTGAAGCTTTCTTT.

The V gene is TRBV5-1, the J gene TRBJ2-7; D is unresolved. The V gene lost 1 base and the J gene lost 1 base, with 3 bases spanning the gap. This CDR3 comprises 12 residues. Germline lookup yields CDR1 SGHRS and CDR2 YFSETQ. The CDR3, as DNA: TGCGCCAGCAGCTTGCAGTCCTACGAGCAGTACTTC. Protein: CASSLQSYEQYF. Full variable domain (missing parts from reference TRBV5-1 and TRBJ2-7): KAGVTQTPRYLIKTRGQQVTLSCSPISGHRSVSWYQQTPGQGLQFLFEYFSETQRNKGNFPGRFSGRQFSNSRSEMNVSTLELGDSALYLCASSLQSYEQYFGPGTRLTVT.

V is TRBV7-2 and J is TRBJ2-7; unclear D gene. Deletions cut 1 base from V and 6 bases from J, with 13 bases between. In germline, CDR1 is SGHTA, CDR2 FQGNSA. CDR3 length: 14 residues. In DNA, the CDR3 is TGTGCCAGCAGCTTAGGTTTCATAGCTCCCGAGCAGTACTTC. As protein: CASSLGFIAPEQYF.

The gene calls are TRBV5-6 and TRBJ1-1, with 12 bases that match TRBD1. J lost 3 bases, V lost 5 bases, and 8 bases had no gene match. The CDR3 runs 16 residues. Germline V gives CDR1 SGHDT, CDR2 YYEEEE. CDR3 residues: CASSRDRGLTDTEAFF. DNA of the CDR3: TGTGCCAGCAGTAGGGACAGGGGGCTCACGGACACTGAAGCTTTCTTT.

V usage is TRBV4-3 and J usage is TRBJ1-5, with 7 bases aligning to TRBD1. Germline V gene sequence: CDR1 LGHNA, CDR2 YSLEER. There are 15 residues in the CDR3. Trimming cost V 0 bases and J 6 bases; bases outside gene matches: 5. Here the CDR3 reads CASSQDRTGVQPQHF. CDR3 bases: TGCGCCAGCAGCCAAGATAGAACAGGGGTTCAGCCCCAGCATTTT.

The J gene is TRBJ2-5, the V gene TRBV2; D is unresolved. Deletions cut 6 bases from V and 2 bases from J, with 7 bases between. The CDR3 loop spans 12 amino acids. The germline V gene has CDR1 SNHLY and CDR2 FYNNEI. This CDR3 reads CASRSRQETQYF. CDR3 in DNA: TGTGCCAGCAGGAGTAGACAAGAGACCCAGTACTTC.

The V call is TRBV4-3, the J call TRBJ2-5; 9 nucleotides match TRBD2. The CDR3 runs 20 residues. Looked up from germline, CDR1 is LGHNA and CDR2 is YSLEER. V was clipped by 1 base and J by 6 bases; unmatched bases: 21. The CDR3 sequence: CASSQVVAGGGTSFVKTQYF. The CDR3 nucleotides are TGCGCCAGCAGCCAAGTGGTGGCAGGGGGTGGGACTAGCTTTGTCAAGACCCAGTACTTC.